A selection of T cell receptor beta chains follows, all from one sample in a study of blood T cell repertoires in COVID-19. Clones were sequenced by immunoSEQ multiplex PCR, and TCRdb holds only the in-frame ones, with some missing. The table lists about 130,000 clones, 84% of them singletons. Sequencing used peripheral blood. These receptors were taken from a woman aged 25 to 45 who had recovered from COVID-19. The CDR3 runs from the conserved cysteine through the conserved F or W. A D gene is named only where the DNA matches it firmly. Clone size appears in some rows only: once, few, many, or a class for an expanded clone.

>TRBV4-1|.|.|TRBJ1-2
TGCGCCAGCAGCCAACCCAGGGGCAGGGGATCGTTTGGCTACACCTTC
CASSQPRGRGSFGYTF
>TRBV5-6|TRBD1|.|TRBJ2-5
TGTGCCAGCAGCGGTGACAGGGAAGAGACCCAGTACTTC
CASSGDREETQYF
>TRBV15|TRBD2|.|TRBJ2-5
TGTGCCACCAGCAGAGATCCGACAGCGGGGGAGACCCAGTACTTC
CATSRDPTAGETQYF
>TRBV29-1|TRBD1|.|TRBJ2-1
TGCAGCGGGACAGGTACCAGCTCCTACAATGAGCAGTTCTTC
CSGTGTSSYNEQFF
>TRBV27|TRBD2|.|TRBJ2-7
TGTGCCAGCAGTCATATAAGCGGGACCGACGAGCAGTACTTC
CASSHISGTDEQYF
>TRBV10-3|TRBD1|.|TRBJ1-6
TGTGCCATCAGGGCCTCGGTAGGGACAGGTCTCAATTCACCCCTCCACTTT
CAIRASVGTGLNSPLHF
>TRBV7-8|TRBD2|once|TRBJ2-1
TGTGCCAGCAGCCCGCGGACTAGCCGGAATGAGCAGTTCTTC
CASSPRTSRNEQFF
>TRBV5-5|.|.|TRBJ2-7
TGTGCCAGCAGCGAGAGTGACTACGAGCAGTACTTC
CASSESDYEQYF
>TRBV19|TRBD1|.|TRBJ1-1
TGTGCCAGTAGCCGACCATCCGGGACAGGCTTGAACACTGAAGCTTTCTTT
CASSRPSGTGLNTEAFF
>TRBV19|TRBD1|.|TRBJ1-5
TGTGCCAGTAGTGGGCAGGGGGGTCGTCAGCCCCAGCATTTT
CASSGQGGRQPQHF
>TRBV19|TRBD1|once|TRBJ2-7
TGTGCCACTGCCGGGACAGGGTACTACGAGCAGTACTTC
CATAGTGYYEQYF
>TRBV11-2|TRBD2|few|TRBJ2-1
TGTGCCAGCAGCCGTAGCGGGAGGACCTACAATGAGCAGTTCTTC
CASSRSGRTYNEQFF
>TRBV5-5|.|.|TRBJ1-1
TGTGCCAGCAGCTTATTACCGGGGAACACTGAAGCTTTCTTT
CASSLLPGNTEAFF
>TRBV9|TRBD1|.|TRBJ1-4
TGTGCCAGCAGCGTTTCCGGGACAGCTAATGAAAAACTGTTTTTT
CASSVSGTANEKLFF
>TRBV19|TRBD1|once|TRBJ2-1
TGTGCCAGTAGTATTTATAGTCAGGGGGCCTACAATGAGCAGTTCTTC
CASSIYSQGAYNEQFF
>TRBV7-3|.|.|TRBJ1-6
TGTGCCAGCAGCTTAAGTGGGGCGACCGCCGTGCCGTCACCCCTCCACTTT
CASSLSGATAVPSPLHF
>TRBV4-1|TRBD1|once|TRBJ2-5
TGCGCCAGCAGCTCTACAGGGGGTGAGACCCAGTACTTC
CASSSTGGETQYF
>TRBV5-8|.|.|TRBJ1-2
TGTGCCAGCAGCTTGGCAGGGAACTATGGCTACACCTTC
CASSLAGNYGYTF
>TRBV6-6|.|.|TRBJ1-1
TGTGCCAGCAGCCGTTCTAACACTGAAGCTTTCTTT
CASSRSNTEAFF
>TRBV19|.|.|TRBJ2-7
TGTGCCAGTAGTATAGATTGGTCCATCGCCGGGGGCGAGCAGTACTTC
CASSIDWSIAGGEQYF
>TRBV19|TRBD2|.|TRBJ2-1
TGTGCCAGTAGTCCCGGGGGGACTAGCGGAGAGGAGTTCTTC
CASSPGGTSGEEFF
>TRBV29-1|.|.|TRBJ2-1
TGCAGCGACACCGGGACACTCGCGTCGGATGAGCAGTTCTTC
CSDTGTLASDEQFF
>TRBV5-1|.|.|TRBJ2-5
TGCGCCAGCAGCCTCGGACAGGGAGGGGAGACCCAGTACTTC
CASSLGQGGETQYF
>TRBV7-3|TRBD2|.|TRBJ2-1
TGTGCCAGCAGCTTAACGTCGACTAGCGGGAGTAATGAGCAGTTCTTC
CASSLTSTSGSNEQFF
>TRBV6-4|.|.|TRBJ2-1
TGTGCCAGCAGGGCGGACAGTTCTAGGGAGCAGTTCTTC
CASRADSSREQFF
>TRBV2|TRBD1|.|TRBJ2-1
TGTGCCAGCAGTGGACAGGGAGACAATGAGCAGTTCTTC
CASSGQGDNEQFF
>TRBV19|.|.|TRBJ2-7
TGTGCCAGTAGTACCGCCAGGACGGGGTTTAGTTCCTACGAGCAGTACTTC
CASSTARTGFSSYEQYF
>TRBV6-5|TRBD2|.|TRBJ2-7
TGTGCCAGCAGTTTTACTAGCGGGAGTACCTACGAGCAGTACTTC
CASSFTSGSTYEQYF
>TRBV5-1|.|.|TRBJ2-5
TGCGCCAGCAGCTTGTCCCAACAGGGTAGCCAAGAGACCCAGTACTTC
CASSLSQQGSQETQYF
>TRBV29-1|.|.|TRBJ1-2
TGCAGCGTTAGACAGCAGGGCCCGGGTGGCTACACCTTC
CSVRQQGPGGYTF
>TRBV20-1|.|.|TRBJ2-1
TGCAGTGCTGTATACAATGAGCAGTTCTTC
CSAVYNEQFF
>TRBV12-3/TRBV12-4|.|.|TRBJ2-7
TGTGCCAGCAGCCGACAGTACGAGCAGTACTTC
CASSRQYEQYF
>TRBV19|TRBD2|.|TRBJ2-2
TGTGCCAGCTGCCCGAGACTAGCTAACACCGGGGAGCTGTTTTTT
CASCPRLANTGELFF
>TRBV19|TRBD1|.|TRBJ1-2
TGTGCCAGTATGGTCAGGACAGGGTACTATGGCTACACCTTC
CASMVRTGYYGYTF
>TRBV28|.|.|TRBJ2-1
TGTGCCAGCAGTTTATCCGCAGGGGAGCGGAATGAGCAGTTCTTC
CASSLSAGERNEQFF
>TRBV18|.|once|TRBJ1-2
TGTGCCAGCTCACCCTCAGAGGGAGGGGGCTACACCTTC
CASSPSEGGGYTF
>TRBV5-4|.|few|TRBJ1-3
TGTGCCAGCAGCTCCCAGCAGGGGGGAAACACCATATATTTT
CASSSQQGGNTIYF
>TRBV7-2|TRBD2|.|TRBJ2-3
TGTGCCAGCAGCAGAAGGACTAGCGGGAACACAGATACGCAGTATTTT
CASSRRTSGNTDTQYF
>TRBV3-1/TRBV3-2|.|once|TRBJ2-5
TGTGCCAGCAGCCAAGATTCCGGGGGAGAGACCCAGTACTTC
CASSQDSGGETQYF
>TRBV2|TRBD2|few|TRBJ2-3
TGTGCCAGCAGTGAAGGGACTAGCAGCACAGATACGCAGTATTTT
CASSEGTSSTDTQYF
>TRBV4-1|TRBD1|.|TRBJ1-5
TGCGCCAGCAGCCACCAGGACAGGGGGCCGGGTCAGCCCCAGCATTTT
CASSHQDRGPGQPQHF
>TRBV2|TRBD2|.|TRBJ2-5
TGTGCCAGCAGTGATTGGACTAGCGCCAGCCAAGAGACCCAGTACTTC
CASSDWTSASQETQYF
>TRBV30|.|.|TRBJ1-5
TGTGCCTGGAGTGAGGGGGACGTTAGCAATCAGCCCCAGCATTTT
CAWSEGDVSNQPQHF